This TCR beta chain was captured by sequencing in a study of shared clonotypes between healthy human individuals. Several immunoSEQ plates held equal portions of the genomic DNA taken from each subset. Libraries were prepared by immunoSEQ multiplex PCR; TCRdb keeps only in-frame clonotypes and omits some of them. The sample includes millions of clones, 90% to 95% of them seen just once. As concerns this clone: This sample includes further DNA sequences coding for the same CDR3.

Germline CDR1 MNHEY, CDR2 SVGAGI. V dropped 2 bases and J dropped 1 base, with 8 bases sitting between them. The CDR3 is 14 residues long. The chain combines TRBV6-5 with TRBJ1-1; D is unresolved. Sequences were obtained from naive CD4+ T cells sorted from blood. As to subset: CD45RA+ positively selected. The receptor comes from a man between 18 and 35 years old in good health. The CDR3 sequence is CASSYLGPNTEAFF. DNA for the CDR3: TGTGCCAGCAGTTACCTCGGCCCGAACACTGAAGCTTTCTTT.